The 4 T cell receptor beta chains below were found in one sample sequenced in a study of Ad26.COV2.S vaccination and SARS-CoV-2 variants. Here immunoSEQ multiplex PCR was the method, and the copy in TCRdb shows in-frame clones only, minus some. The data hold over 110,000 clones, with 86% observed a single time. The sample here was peripheral blood, taken after recovery from COVID-19. These receptors were collected from a human donor who had recovered from COVID-19.

This chain joins TRBV5-3 and TRBJ1-4; possible D gene TRBD1, 5 bases. TRBV5-3 is sorted into the ORF group, with uncertain function. Trimming took off 2 bases at V and 8 bases at J, with 13 bases between the two ends. The CDR3 consists of 14 residues. The CDR3 protein is CARSFGGEGEKLFF. The CDR3 DNA reads TGTGCCAGAAGCTTTGGAGGGGAAGGCGAAAAACTGTTTTTT.

The chain employs TRBV28 and TRBJ1-5; possible D gene TRBD1, 5 bases. The V gene's germline CDR1 is MDHEN and CDR2 SYDVKM. The CDR3 length is 14 residues. The V gene lost 6 bases and the J gene lost 4 bases, with 13 bases spanning the gap. The CDR3 nucleotides read TGTGCCAGCAGACGGGGGGGGTCAAATCAGCCCCAGCATTTT. Translated, it gives CASRRGGSNQPQHF.

This chain uses TRBV9 with TRBJ2-7; tentatively, D is TRBD2 (5 bases). V was clipped by 0 bases and J by 5 bases, with 12 bases between them. The V gene's germline CDR1 is SGDLS and CDR2 YYNGEE. This CDR3 region has 14 residues. The CDR3 is CASSVGGLGDEQYF. The CDR3 DNA reads TGTGCCAGCAGCGTAGGAGGCCTCGGGGACGAGCAGTACTTC.

The rearrangement links TRBV15 to TRBJ2-1; possible D gene TRBD2, 5 bases. Trimming stripped 1 base from V and 7 bases from J, with 14 bases between. This CDR3 has 15 residues. Per the germline V gene, CDR1 is LNHNV and CDR2 is YYDKDF (reference sequence). The CDR3 sequence is CATSRVVTEGNEQFF. CDR3 nucleotide sequence: TGTGCCACCAGCAGAGTGGTCACTGAGGGAAATGAGCAGTTCTTC.